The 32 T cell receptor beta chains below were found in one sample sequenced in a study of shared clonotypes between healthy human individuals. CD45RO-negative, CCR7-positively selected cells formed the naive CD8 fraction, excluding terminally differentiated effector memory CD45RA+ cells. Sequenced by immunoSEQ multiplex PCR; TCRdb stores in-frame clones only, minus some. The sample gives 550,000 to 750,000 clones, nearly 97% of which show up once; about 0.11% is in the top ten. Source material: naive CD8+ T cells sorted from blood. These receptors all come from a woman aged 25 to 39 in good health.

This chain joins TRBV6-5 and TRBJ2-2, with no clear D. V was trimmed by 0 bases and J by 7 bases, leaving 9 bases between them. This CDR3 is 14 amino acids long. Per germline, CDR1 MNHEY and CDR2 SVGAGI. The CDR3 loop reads CASSYSKVSGELFF. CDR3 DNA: TGTGCCAGCAGTTACTCGAAAGTCAGCGGGGAGCTGTTTTTT.

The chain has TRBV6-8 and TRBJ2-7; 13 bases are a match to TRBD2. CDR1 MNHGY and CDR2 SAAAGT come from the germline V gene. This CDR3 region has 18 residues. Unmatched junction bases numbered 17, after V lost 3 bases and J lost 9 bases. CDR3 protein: CASSYSGRLAGGSSVQYF. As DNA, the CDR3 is TGTGCCAGCAGTTATTCCGGACGACTAGCGGGAGGTAGTTCGGTGCAGTACTTC.

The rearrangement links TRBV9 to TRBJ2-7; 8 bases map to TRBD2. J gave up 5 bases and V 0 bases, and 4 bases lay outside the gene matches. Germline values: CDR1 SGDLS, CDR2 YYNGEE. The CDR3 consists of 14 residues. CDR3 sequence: CASSVVAGSDEQYF. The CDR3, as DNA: TGTGCCAGCAGCGTAGTAGCGGGAAGTGACGAGCAGTACTTC.

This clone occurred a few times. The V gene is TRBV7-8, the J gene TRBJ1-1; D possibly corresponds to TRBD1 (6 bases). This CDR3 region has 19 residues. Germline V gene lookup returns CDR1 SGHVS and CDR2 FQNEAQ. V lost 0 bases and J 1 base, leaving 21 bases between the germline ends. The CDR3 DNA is TGTGCCAGCAGCTTAGCCGCACGGGGGACACCTAAAGGGAACACTGAAGCTTTCTTT. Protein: CASSLAARGTPKGNTEAFF.

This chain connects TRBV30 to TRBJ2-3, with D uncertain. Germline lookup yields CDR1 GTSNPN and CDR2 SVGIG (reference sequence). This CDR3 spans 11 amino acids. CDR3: CAFLSADTQYF. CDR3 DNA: TGTGCATTTCTTTCGGCAGATACGCAGTATTTT. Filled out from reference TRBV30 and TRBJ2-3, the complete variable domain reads SQTIHQWPATLVQPVGSPLSLECTVEGTSNPNLYWYRQAAGRGLQLLFYSVGIGQISSEVPQNLSASRPQDRQFILSSKKLLLSDSGFYLCAFLSADTQYFGPGTRLTVL.

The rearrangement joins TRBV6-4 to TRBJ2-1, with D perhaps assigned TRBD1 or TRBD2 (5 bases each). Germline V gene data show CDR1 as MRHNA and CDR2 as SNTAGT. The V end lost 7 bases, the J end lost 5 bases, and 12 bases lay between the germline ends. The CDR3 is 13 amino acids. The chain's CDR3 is CASKTGRDNEQFF. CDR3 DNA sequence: TGTGCCAGCAAAACGGGGCGGGACAATGAGCAGTTCTTC.

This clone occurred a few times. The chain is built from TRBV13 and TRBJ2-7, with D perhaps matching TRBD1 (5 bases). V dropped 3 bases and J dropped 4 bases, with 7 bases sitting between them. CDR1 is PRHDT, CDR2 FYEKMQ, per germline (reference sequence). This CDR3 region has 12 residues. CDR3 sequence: CASSLDTYEQYF. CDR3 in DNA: TGTGCCAGCAGCTTGGACACGTACGAGCAGTACTTC. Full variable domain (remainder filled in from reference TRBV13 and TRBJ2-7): AAGVIQSPRHLIKEKRETATLKCYPIPRHDTVYWYQQGPGQDPQFLISFYEKMQSDKGSIPDRFSAQQFSDYHSELNMSSLELGDSALYFCASSLDTYEQYFGPGTRLTVT.

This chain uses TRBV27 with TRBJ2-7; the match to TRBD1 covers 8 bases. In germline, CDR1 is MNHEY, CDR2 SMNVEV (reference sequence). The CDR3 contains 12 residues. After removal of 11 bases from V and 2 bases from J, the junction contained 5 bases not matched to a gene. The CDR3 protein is CAARGQAYEQYF. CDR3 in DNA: TGTGCCGCTCGGGGACAGGCCTACGAGCAGTACTTC.

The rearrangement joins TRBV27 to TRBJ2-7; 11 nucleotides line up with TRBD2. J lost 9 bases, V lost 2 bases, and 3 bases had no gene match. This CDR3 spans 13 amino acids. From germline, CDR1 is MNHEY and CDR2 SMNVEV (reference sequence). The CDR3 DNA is TGTGCCAGCAGTTTAGGGGGACTAGCGGTGCAGTACTTC. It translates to CASSLGGLAVQYF.

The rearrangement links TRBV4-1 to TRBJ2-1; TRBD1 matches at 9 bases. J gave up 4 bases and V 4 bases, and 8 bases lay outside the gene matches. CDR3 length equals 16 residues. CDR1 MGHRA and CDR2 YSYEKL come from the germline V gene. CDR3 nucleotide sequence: TGCGCCAGCAGCCGTTTAGTCGGACAGGGGTACAATGAGCAGTTCTTC. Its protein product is CASSRLVGQGYNEQFF.

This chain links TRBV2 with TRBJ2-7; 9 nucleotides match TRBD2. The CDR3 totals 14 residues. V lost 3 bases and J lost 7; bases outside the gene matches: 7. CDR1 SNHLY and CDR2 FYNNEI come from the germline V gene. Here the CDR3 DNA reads TGTGCCAGCAGTGAGGCTAGCGGGACCTTGGAGCAGTACTTC. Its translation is CASSEASGTLEQYF. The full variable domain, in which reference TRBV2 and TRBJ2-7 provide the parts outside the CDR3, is EPEVTQTPSHQVTQMGQEVILRCVPISNHLYFYWYRQILGQKVEFLVSFYNNEISEKSEIFDDQFSVERPDGSNFTLKIRSTKLEDSAMYFCASSEASGTLEQYFGPGTRLTVT.

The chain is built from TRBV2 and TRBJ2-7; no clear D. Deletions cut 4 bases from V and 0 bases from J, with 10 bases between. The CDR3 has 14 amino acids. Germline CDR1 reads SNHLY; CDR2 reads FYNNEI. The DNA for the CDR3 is TGTGCCAGCAGTGGCAGTAAGAGCTCCTACGAGCAGTACTTC. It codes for CASSGSKSSYEQYF.

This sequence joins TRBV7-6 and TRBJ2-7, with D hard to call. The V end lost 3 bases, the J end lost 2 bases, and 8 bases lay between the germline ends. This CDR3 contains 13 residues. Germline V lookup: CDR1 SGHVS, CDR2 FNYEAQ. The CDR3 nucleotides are TGTGCCAGCAGCTTGGGCCGGGCCTACGAGCAGTACTTC. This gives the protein CASSLGRAYEQYF.

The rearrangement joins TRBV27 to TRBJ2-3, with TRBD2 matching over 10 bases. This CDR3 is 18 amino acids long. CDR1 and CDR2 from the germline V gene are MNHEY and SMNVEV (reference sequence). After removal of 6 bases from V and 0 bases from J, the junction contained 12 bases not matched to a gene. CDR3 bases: TGTGCCAGCAGCCGGGTAGCGGGAGGTCAAATTAGCACAGATACGCAGTATTTT. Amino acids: CASSRVAGGQISTDTQYF.

The DNA for the CDR3 is TGTGCCAGTAGTCAGGGTAGGGTCACTGAAGCTTTCTTT. Residues: CASSQGRVTEAFF. The chain recombines TRBV19 with TRBJ1-1; weak D call: TRBD1 (5 bases). Trimming pared 5 bases from V and 4 bases from J, leaving 11 bases between. CDR3 size: 13 residues. The germline V gene encodes CDR1 LNHDA and CDR2 SQIVND (reference sequence). The variable domain in full, with the rest retrieved from reference TRBV19 and TRBJ1-1, is DGGITQSPKYLFRKEGQNVTLSCEQNLNHDAMYWYRQDPGQGLRLIYYSQIVNDFQKGDIAEGYSVSREKKESFPLTVTSAQKNPTAFYLCASSQGRVTEAFFGQGTRLTVV.

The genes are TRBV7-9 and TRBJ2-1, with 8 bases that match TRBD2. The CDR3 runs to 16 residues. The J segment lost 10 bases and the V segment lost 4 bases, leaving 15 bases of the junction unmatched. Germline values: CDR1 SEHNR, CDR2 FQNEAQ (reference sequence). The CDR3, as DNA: TGTGCCAGCAGCTCCCCCGCCCGCAGCGGGAGAGGGGAGCAGTTCTTC. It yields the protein CASSSPARSGRGEQFF.

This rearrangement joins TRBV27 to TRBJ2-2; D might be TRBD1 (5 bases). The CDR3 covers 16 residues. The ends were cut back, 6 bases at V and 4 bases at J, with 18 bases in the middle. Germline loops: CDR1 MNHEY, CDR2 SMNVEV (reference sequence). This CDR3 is CASSHAALTVTGELFF. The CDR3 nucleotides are TGTGCCAGCAGCCATGCTGCGTTGACAGTCACCGGGGAGCTGTTTTTT.

CDR3 amino acids: CAWSVRSVNEQFF. CDR3 nucleotide sequence: TGTGCCTGGAGTGTACGCAGCGTAAATGAGCAGTTCTTC. This sequence joins TRBV30 and TRBJ2-1, with D uncertain. Between the trimmed V and J ends, which lost 0 bases and 7 bases, there was a span of 10 bases. From germline, CDR1 is GTSNPN and CDR2 SVGIG (reference sequence). CDR3 length: 13 amino acids.

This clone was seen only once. As DNA, the CDR3 is TGTGCCAGCAGTTTATCAACGGGGCGGATTTACAATGAGCAGTTCTTC. It is translated as CASSLSTGRIYNEQFF. V usage is TRBV27 and J usage is TRBJ2-1; the D gene could be TRBD1 or TRBD2 (5 bases each). Germline V gives CDR1 MNHEY, CDR2 SMNVEV (reference sequence). This CDR3 has 16 amino acids. V was shortened by 0 bases and J by 4 bases, with 13 bases between the two germline ends.

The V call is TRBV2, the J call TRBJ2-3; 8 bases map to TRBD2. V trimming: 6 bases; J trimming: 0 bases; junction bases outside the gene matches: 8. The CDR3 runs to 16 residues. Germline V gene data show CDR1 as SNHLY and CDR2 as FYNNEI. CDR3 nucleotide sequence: TGTGCCAGCAGGCATGGGACTAGAACTAGCACAGATACGCAGTATTTT. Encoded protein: CASRHGTRTSTDTQYF.

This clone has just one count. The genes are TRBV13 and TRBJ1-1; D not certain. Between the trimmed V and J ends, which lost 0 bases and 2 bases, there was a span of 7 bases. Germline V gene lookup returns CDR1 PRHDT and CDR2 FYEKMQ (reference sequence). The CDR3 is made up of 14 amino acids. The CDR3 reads CASSLGQPNTEAFF. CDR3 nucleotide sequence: TGTGCCAGCAGCTTAGGACAGCCCAACACTGAAGCTTTCTTT.

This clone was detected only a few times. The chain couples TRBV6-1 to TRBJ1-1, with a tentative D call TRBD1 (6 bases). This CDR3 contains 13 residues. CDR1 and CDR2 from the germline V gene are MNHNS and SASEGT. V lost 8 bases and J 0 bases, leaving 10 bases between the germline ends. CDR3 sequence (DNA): TGTGCCAGCTCCACAGGGCTGAACACTGAAGCTTTCTTT. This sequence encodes CASSTGLNTEAFF.

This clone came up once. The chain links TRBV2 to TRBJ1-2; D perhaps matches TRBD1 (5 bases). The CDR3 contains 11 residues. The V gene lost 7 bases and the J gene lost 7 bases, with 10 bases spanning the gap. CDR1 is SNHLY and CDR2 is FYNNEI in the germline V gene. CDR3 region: CASNGGVGYTF. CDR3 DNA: TGTGCCAGCAACGGGGGGGTTGGCTACACCTTC.

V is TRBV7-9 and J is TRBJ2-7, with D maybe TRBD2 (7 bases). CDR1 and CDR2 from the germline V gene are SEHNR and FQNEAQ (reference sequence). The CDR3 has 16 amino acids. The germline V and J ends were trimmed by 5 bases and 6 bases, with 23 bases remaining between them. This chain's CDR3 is CASSLEGEGTWREQYF. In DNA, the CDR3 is TGTGCCAGCAGCCTAGAGGGGGAGGGGACTTGGCGCGAGCAGTACTTC.

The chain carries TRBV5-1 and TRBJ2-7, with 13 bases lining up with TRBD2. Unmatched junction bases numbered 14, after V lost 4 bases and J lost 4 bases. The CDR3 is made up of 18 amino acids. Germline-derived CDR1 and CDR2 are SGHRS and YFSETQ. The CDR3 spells CASSLVGGLAGRRYEQYF. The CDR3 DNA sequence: TGCGCCAGCAGCCTGGTGGGGGGACTAGCGGGAAGGAGATACGAGCAGTACTTC.

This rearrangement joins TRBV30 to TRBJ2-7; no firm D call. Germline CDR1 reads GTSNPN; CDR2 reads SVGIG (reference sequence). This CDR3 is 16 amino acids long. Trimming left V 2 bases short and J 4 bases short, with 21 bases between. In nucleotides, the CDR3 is TGTGCCTGGAGTCCTCCCCTCCGAGAACGCCCATACGAGCAGTACTTC. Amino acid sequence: CAWSPPLRERPYEQYF.

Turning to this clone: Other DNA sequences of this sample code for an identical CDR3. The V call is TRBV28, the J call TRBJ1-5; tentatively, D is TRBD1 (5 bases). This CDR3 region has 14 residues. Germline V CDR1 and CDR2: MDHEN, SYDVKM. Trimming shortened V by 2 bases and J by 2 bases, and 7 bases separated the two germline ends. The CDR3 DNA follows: TGTGCCAGCAGTTTAGAAGGGGGCAATCAGCCCCAGCATTTT. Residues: CASSLEGGNQPQHF.

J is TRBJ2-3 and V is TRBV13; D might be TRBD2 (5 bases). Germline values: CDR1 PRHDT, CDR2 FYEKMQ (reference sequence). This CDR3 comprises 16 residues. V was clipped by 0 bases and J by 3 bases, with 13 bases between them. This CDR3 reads CASSLGGVAATDTQYF. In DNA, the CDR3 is TGTGCCAGCAGCTTAGGCGGGGTAGCCGCAACAGATACGCAGTATTTT.

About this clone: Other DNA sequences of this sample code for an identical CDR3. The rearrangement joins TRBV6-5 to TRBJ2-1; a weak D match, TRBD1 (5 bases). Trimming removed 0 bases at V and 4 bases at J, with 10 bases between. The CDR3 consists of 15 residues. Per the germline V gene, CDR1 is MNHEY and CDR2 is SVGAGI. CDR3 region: CASSYSGEGYNEQFF. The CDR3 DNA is TGTGCCAGCAGTTACTCAGGGGAAGGGTACAATGAGCAGTTCTTC.

CDR3 residues: CASSIISPGGPHETQYF. The CDR3 nucleotides are TGTGCCAGTAGTATTATTTCTCCGGGAGGGCCTCACGAGACCCAGTACTTC. The V and J genes are TRBV19 and TRBJ2-5, with 8 positions matching TRBD2. Looked up from germline, CDR1 is LNHDA and CDR2 is SQIVND (reference sequence). This CDR3 has 17 amino acids. The ends lost 3 bases at V and 5 bases at J; junction bases unmatched: 14.

In DNA, the CDR3 is TGTGCCAGCAGCTCTTACTACCGACAGGGCTTGGCTGATACGCAGTATTTT. Residues: CASSSYYRQGLADTQYF. The gene calls are TRBV5-6 and TRBJ2-3; TRBD1 agrees at 7 bases. Germline-derived CDR1 and CDR2 are SGHDT and YYEEEE. This CDR3 has 17 amino acids. V lost 3 bases, J lost 6 bases, and 16 bases stayed unmatched.

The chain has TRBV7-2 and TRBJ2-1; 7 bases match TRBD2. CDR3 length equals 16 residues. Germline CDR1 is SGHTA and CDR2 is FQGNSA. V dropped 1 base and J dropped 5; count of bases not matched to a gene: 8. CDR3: CASSLVVAGDNNEQFF. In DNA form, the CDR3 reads TGTGCCAGCAGCTTAGTGGTTGCGGGAGACAACAATGAGCAGTTCTTC.